This T cell receptor (beta chain) was recovered during a study of Ad26.COV2.S vaccination and SARS-CoV-2 variants. The overall study: Trial arm assignment for the donor was COV1001 Ad26.COV2.S.

Treatment here: 19 received Ad26.COV2.S at low or high dose, single or two shots; 5 received placebo; per-sample allocation not given. After the first vaccine or placebo injection, samples were drawn on day 63. Sequencing used immunoSEQ multiplex PCR; TCRdb keeps in-frame clones, though not all of them. The repertoire holds around 250,000 clones, with 87% as singletons. Note on this clone: The target antigen is unknown.

Germline CDR1 MNHEY, CDR2 SMNVEV (reference sequence). This CDR3 is 14 amino acids long. The V and J ends lost 6 bases and 6 bases, in that order; junction bases with no gene match: 6. Findings of the study overall: Post-vaccination spike-specific CD8+ and CD4+ T cell responses reportedly had substantial breadth. Overall T cell responses may have been underestimated by the analyses of TCR breadth and depth.

V usage is TRBV27 and J usage is TRBJ1-2; 11 nucleotides line up with TRBD1. Sample: peripheral blood, taken in a trial of Ad26.COV2.S vaccine versus placebo. The sequence came from a person between 18 and 65 years old who received the Ad26.COV2.S COVID-19 vaccine or a placebo. CDR3 in DNA: TGTGCCAGCAGGGACAGGGGGCGCGTCAATGGCTACACCTTC. This gives the protein CASRDRGRVNGYTF.